Each of the 17 T cell receptor beta chains below was sequenced from the same sample in a study of T cell responses to AZD1222 COVID-19 vaccine. Produced via immunoSEQ multiplex PCR; TCRdb's table is partial and in-frame only. The sample holds 130,000 or so clones, 85% to 90% seen once. The source was peripheral blood, collected on day 0 of AZD1222 vaccination. The receptors were sampled from an adult in good health.

The count of this clone is one. The rearrangement uses TRBV19 and TRBJ1-1; D unclear. CDR3 size: 14 residues. Germline V CDR1 and CDR2: LNHDA, SQIVND (reference sequence). V lost 9 bases, J lost 0 bases, and 14 bases lay in between. DNA of the CDR3: TGTGCCAGCACCCCCGTGGCCATGAACACTGAAGCTTTCTTT. Translation gives CASTPVAMNTEAFF. Combining the CDR3 with reference TRBV19 and TRBJ1-1 gives the whole variable domain DGGITQSPKYLFRKEGQNVTLSCEQNLNHDAMYWYRQDPGQGLRLIYYSQIVNDFQKGDIAEGYSVSREKKESFPLTVTSAQKNPTAFYLCASTPVAMNTEAFFGQGTRLTVV.

The V gene is TRBV6-1, the J gene TRBJ2-3; tentative D call: TRBD1 (6 bases). Germline CDR1 and CDR2: MNHNS and SASEGT. With 3 bases removed from V and 4 bases from J, the gap between germline ends came to 11 bases. This CDR3 has 14 residues. The DNA for the CDR3 is TGTGCCAGCAGTGATTTTGAGGGGGCAGATACGCAGTATTTT. Amino acid sequence: CASSDFEGADTQYF.

The V and J genes are TRBV30 and TRBJ2-1; no firm D call. V dropped 0 bases and J dropped 0 bases, with 3 bases sitting between them. The germline gives CDR1 GTSNPN, CDR2 SVGIG (reference sequence). This CDR3 region has 13 residues. This CDR3 reads CAWSVLSYNEQFF. CDR3 in DNA: TGTGCCTGGAGTGTACTCTCCTACAATGAGCAGTTCTTC. The full variable domain, its missing parts supplied by reference TRBV30 and TRBJ2-1, is SQTIHQWPATLVQPVGSPLSLECTVEGTSNPNLYWYRQAAGRGLQLLFYSVGIGQISSEVPQNLSASRPQDRQFILSSKKLLLSDSGFYLCAWSVLSYNEQFFGPGTRLTVL.

V is TRBV27 and J is TRBJ2-7; D tentatively fits TRBD1 or TRBD2 (5 bases each). V was cut by 3 bases and J by 0 bases, with 21 bases left in between. The germline V gene has CDR1 MNHEY and CDR2 SMNVEV (reference sequence). The CDR3 runs 18 residues. The CDR3: CASSFSGIRRLSSYEQYF. The CDR3 nucleotides are TGTGCCAGCAGTTTTTCAGGGATCCGGAGGCTCAGCTCCTACGAGCAGTACTTC.

This chain uses TRBV9 with TRBJ2-3; 7 bases align to TRBD2. Trimming took 3 bases from V and 1 from J; bases not matched to a gene: 8. CDR1 SGDLS and CDR2 YYNGEE come from the germline V gene. This CDR3 region has 16 residues. In DNA, the CDR3 is TGTGCCAGCAGCGCGCCTCGGGCGGGGGGCACAGATACGCAGTATTTT. Translation: CASSAPRAGGTDTQYF. Variable domain in full (rest from reference TRBV9 and TRBJ2-3): DSGVTQTPKHLITATGQRVTLRCSPRSGDLSVYWYQQSLDQGLQFLIQYYNGEERAKGNILERFSAQQFPDLHSELNLSSLELGDSALYFCASSAPRAGGTDTQYFGPGTRLTVL.

CDR3 sequence (DNA): TGTGCCAGTAGTATGATGGACAGCGTCTATGGCTACACCTTC. It yields the protein CASSMMDSVYGYTF. The chain employs TRBV19 and TRBJ1-2; a possible D gene is TRBD1 (6 bases). Trimming cost V 3 bases and J 4 bases, with 12 bases left between them. CDR1 LNHDA and CDR2 SQIVND come from the germline V gene (reference sequence). CDR3 length: 14 residues.

The chain combines TRBV21-1 with TRBJ1-1. TRBV21-1 is reported as a pseudogene. The CDR3 is made up of 15 amino acids. The CDR3 DNA is TGTGCCAGCAGCAAGTGTCGGTTGATGGACACTGAAGCTTTCTTT. Translated, it gives CASSKCRLMDTEAFF.

The chain couples TRBV5-4 to TRBJ2-1; D gene uncertain. The CDR3 has 10 residues. Germline lookup yields CDR1 SGHNT and CDR2 YYREEE (reference sequence). The V gene lost 7 bases and the J gene lost 6 bases, with 5 bases spanning the gap. CDR3 coding DNA: TGTGCCAGCGGATTCAATGAGCAGTTCTTC. This codes for CASGFNEQFF.

This chain joins TRBV19 and TRBJ1-2; D unresolved. CDR1 is LNHDA, CDR2 SQIVND, per germline (reference sequence). V lost 1 base and J lost 7, with 4 bases in between. The CDR3 covers 11 residues. CDR3 in amino acids: CASSIAGGYTF. CDR3 DNA sequence: TGTGCCAGTAGTATAGCCGGTGGCTACACCTTC. The variable domain in full, with the rest retrieved from reference TRBV19 and TRBJ1-2, is DGGITQSPKYLFRKEGQNVTLSCEQNLNHDAMYWYRQDPGQGLRLIYYSQIVNDFQKGDIAEGYSVSREKKESFPLTVTSAQKNPTAFYLCASSIAGGYTFGSGTRLTVV.

CDR3: CASSYGQAGSPLHF. In nucleotides, the CDR3 is TGTGCCAGCAGTTACGGACAGGCTGGTTCACCCCTCCACTTT. The chain links TRBV6-2 or TRBV6-3 to TRBJ1-6; 7 bases fit TRBD1. There are 14 residues in the CDR3. Germline V gene lookup returns CDR1 MNHEY and CDR2 SVGEGT. V lost 2 bases to trimming and J lost 9 bases; unmatched junction nucleotides: 4.

The chain carries TRBV3-1 (or the pseudogene TRBV3-2) and TRBJ2-6, with D uncertain. This CDR3 has 15 amino acids. V lost 0 bases and J lost 4, with 7 bases in between. Germline-derived CDR1 and CDR2 are LGHDT and YNNKEL (reference sequence). CDR3 sequence: CASSQDKRGANVLTF. CDR3 sequence (DNA): TGTGCCAGCAGCCAAGATAAGAGGGGGGCCAACGTCCTGACTTTC.

A remark on this clone: The sample carries other DNA sequences with the same CDR3. This sequence joins TRBV3-1 (or the pseudogene TRBV3-2) and TRBJ1-2, with TRBD1 as a possible D gene (5 bases). V was shortened by 1 base and J by 4 bases, with 7 bases between the two germline ends. Germline-derived CDR1 and CDR2 are LGHDT and YNNKEL (reference sequence). The CDR3 sequence is 13 residues long. CDR3 protein: CASSQGRGYGYTF. In DNA form, the CDR3 reads TGTGCCAGCAGCCAAGGGAGGGGCTATGGCTACACCTTC.

The CDR3 DNA reads as TGTGCCAGCAGCCCCCGTTGGACCAACAATGAGCAGTTCTTC. Protein sequence: CASSPRWTNNEQFF. V gene TRBV3-1 (or the pseudogene TRBV3-2) combines with J gene TRBJ2-1; no reliable D call. The CDR3 consists of 14 residues. Germline lookup yields CDR1 LGHDT and CDR2 YNNKEL (reference sequence). V dropped 4 bases and J dropped 5 bases, with 12 bases sitting between them.

The chain has TRBV4-2 and TRBJ2-5; D gene ambiguous. Germline V gene sequence: CDR1 LGHNA, CDR2 YNFKEQ. Trimming removed 0 bases from V and 2 bases from J, with 10 bases in between. This CDR3 comprises 15 residues. CDR3 DNA sequence: TGTGCCAGCAGCCAAGATAGCCGCCGGCAAGAGACCCAGTACTTC. Protein sequence: CASSQDSRRQETQYF.

The CDR3 loop reads CASSLSPIGETQYF. The CDR3 DNA reads TGTGCCAGCAGTTTATCCCCTATCGGGGAGACCCAGTACTTC. The chain is built from TRBV27 and TRBJ2-5; no firm D call. CDR1 is MNHEY and CDR2 is SMNVEV in the germline V gene (reference sequence). Trimming left V 0 bases short and J 5 bases short, with 10 bases between. There are 14 residues in the CDR3.

The chain combines TRBV9 with TRBJ1-1; D is undetermined. CDR3 length equals 14 residues. Trimming stripped 2 bases from V and 3 bases from J, with 11 bases between. CDR1 and CDR2 from the germline V gene are SGDLS and YYNGEE. The CDR3 sequence: CASSVGVLDTEAFF. In DNA form, the CDR3 reads TGTGCCAGCAGCGTTGGGGTATTGGACACTGAAGCTTTCTTT.

The genes are TRBV10-3 and TRBJ2-1; tentative D call: TRBD2 (6 bases). Trimming shortened V by 3 bases and J by 4 bases, and 13 bases separated the two germline ends. There are 15 residues in the CDR3. Germline V gives CDR1 ENHRY, CDR2 SYGVKD. CDR3 amino acids: CAISDPGSGYNEQFF. CDR3 bases: TGTGCCATCAGTGATCCCGGGAGCGGGTACAATGAGCAGTTCTTC.